The present entry profiles one TCR beta chain with its context. With 3 bases clipped from V and 0 bases from J, the junction kept 3 bases outside the gene matches. Germline lookup yields CDR1 KGHDR and CDR2 SFDVKD. This CDR3 spans 17 amino acids. The data were taken from a study of blood T cell repertoires in COVID-19. About the research overall: The United States, Italy and Spain provided the acute and convalescent COVID-19 samples.

The data were produced by immunoSEQ multiplex PCR, yet TCRdb's version contains in-frame clones alone and is incomplete. The repertoire holds 66,000 or so clones, with around 84% as singletons. Source material: peripheral blood. The sequence was collected from a man aged 45-60 years with active COVID-19. The rearrangement uses TRBV24-1 and TRBJ2-5, with 13 bases lining up with TRBD2. DNA for the CDR3: TGTGCCACCAGTGATCGACTAGCGGGAGGCCACCAAGAGACCCAGTACTTC. Protein product: CATSDRLAGGHQETQYF.